This T cell receptor (beta chain) stems from a study of identical twins. MiXCR was run by TCRdb on the 5' RACE reads, yielding one entry per CDR3 protein. The sample lists under 300,000 distinct CDR3 sequences, about 13% occurring once. In the case of this clonotype: Its specificity is unknown.

With 4 bases removed from V and 8 bases from J, the gap between germline ends came to 21 bases. Germline V gives CDR1 SGDLS, CDR2 YYNGEE. The CDR3 is made up of 15 amino acids. General study findings and limits: Zero-insertion results could be subject to partial confounding by invariant MAIT and iNKT cells.

These data were also filed under a second study, of yellow fever vaccine responses in identical twins.

This chain uses TRBV9 with TRBJ1-2, with D possibly TRBD1 on 5 matching bases. The clonotype was recovered from a young woman in good health. The sample was memory (CD45RO+) T cells sorted from blood. CDR3 in amino acids: CASSSPGTPLGGYTF. The CDR3 nucleotides read TGTGCCAGCAGCTCCCCCGGGACCCCGCTCGGGGGCTACACCTTC.